The clone carrying this TCR beta chain occurred a few times. CDR1 and CDR2 from the germline V gene are MGHRA and YSYEKL. The V segment lost 4 bases and the J segment 3 bases; nucleotides outside the gene matches: 2. This CDR3 is built from 14 residues. Data came from immunoSEQ multiplex PCR; TCRdb stores just in-frame clones and leaves some out. The data hold roughly 170,000 clones, with more than 70% observed a single time. The data stem from a study of blood T cell repertoires in COVID-19. Study-level information: From T cells, B-cell-depleted T cells, or PBMCs came the material, which was cDNA or gDNA.

Recruitment covered 25 or so US areas and drew participants whose ages spanned 18 to 89 years. Self-reported history from a screening survey and questionnaire set each donor's cohort. Sequenced sample: PBMCs or T cells enriched from blood (not recorded which). The rearrangement joins TRBV4-1 to TRBJ1-2, with 10 bases fitting TRBD1. This receptor was taken from a man aged 60-69 years who had recovered from COVID-19. CDR3 nucleotide sequence: TGCGCCAGCAGCCCGGGACAGGGGTACTATGGCTACACCTTC. Amino acids: CASSPGQGYYGYTF.